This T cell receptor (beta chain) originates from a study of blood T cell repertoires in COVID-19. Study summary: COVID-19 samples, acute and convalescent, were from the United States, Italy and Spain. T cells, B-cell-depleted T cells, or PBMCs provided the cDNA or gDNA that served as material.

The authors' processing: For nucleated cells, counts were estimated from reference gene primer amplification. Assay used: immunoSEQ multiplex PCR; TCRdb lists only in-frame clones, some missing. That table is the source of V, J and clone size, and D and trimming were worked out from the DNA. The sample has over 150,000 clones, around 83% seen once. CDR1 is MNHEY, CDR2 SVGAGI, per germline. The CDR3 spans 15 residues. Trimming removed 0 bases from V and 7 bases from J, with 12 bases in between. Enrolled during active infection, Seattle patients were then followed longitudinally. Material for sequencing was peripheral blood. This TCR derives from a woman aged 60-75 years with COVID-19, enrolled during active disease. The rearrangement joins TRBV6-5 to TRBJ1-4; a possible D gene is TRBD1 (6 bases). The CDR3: CASSYSGAAGEKLFF. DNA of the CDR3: TGTGCCAGCAGTTACTCGGGGGCGGCTGGTGAAAAACTGTTTTTT.